These 10 T cell receptor beta chains were sequenced from one sample in a study of beta chain features in type 1 diabetes (dated by TCRdb to the late 2010s). To prepare the library, the immunoSEQ multiplex PCR assay was applied. The entire amount of isolated RNA was reverse transcribed using the High Capacity cDNA Reverse Transcription Kit, so the sequenced TCRB transcripts were expressed ones. The table was pulled from immuneACCESS by TCRdb, which kept in-frame rearrangements only. Such tables lose some clones; where checked, under half of the loss comes from unresolved V genes, and the rest has no known cause. Here the sample has around 290,000 clones; roughly 8% occur a single time. The ten largest account for roughly 1% of the sample. Sequenced material: central memory CD4+ T cells from blood. The receptors here all came from a woman under 30 in good health.

This clone was detected only a few times. This sequence joins TRBV15 and TRBJ1-5; possibly TRBD1 for D (5 bases). The ends were cut back, 3 bases at V and 4 bases at J, with 16 bases in the middle. There are 16 residues in the CDR3. Germline CDR1 and CDR2: LNHNV and YYDKDF (reference sequence). The CDR3 reads CATSSPRGSWNQPQHF. Written as DNA, the CDR3 is TGTGCCACCAGCAGCCCGAGGGGAAGTTGGAATCAGCCCCAGCATTTT.

This clone came up a few times. The V gene is TRBV27, the J gene TRBJ2-3; D remains unclear. The CDR3 spans 14 residues. Germline-derived CDR1 and CDR2 are MNHEY and SMNVEV (reference sequence). V was cut by 3 bases and J by 2 bases, with 9 bases left in between. CDR3 residues: CASSFSTYTDTQYF. The CDR3 DNA reads TGTGCCAGCAGTTTTTCGACCTACACAGATACGCAGTATTTT.

This clone was picked up a small number of times. V is TRBV5-4 and J is TRBJ1-2; 9 bases align to TRBD1. Germline lookup yields CDR1 SGHNT and CDR2 YYREEE (reference sequence). This CDR3 has 13 amino acids. Losses at the gene ends were 6 bases for V and 5 bases for J; bases not matched to a gene: 5. This chain's CDR3 is CASTTDRGYGYTF. The CDR3, as DNA: TGTGCCAGCACGACCGACAGGGGGTATGGCTACACCTTC. Filled out from reference TRBV5-4 and TRBJ1-2, the complete variable domain reads ETGVTQSPTHLIKTRGQQVTLRCSSQSGHNTVSWYQQALGQGPQFIFQYYREEENGRGNFPPRFSGLQFPNYSSELNVNALELDDSALYLCASTTDRGYGYTFGSGTRLTVV.

The rearrangement uses TRBV5-4 and TRBJ2-2; weak D call: TRBD1 (6 bases). Germline lookup yields CDR1 SGHNT and CDR2 YYREEE (reference sequence). The length of the CDR3 is 14 residues. The ends were cut back, 2 bases at V and 4 bases at J, with 9 bases in the middle. The CDR3 reads CASSFQGITGELFF. CDR3 in DNA: TGTGCCAGCAGCTTTCAGGGGATCACCGGGGAGCTGTTTTTT.

In this sample, this clone turned up a few times. V is TRBV18 and J is TRBJ2-1; tentative D call: TRBD1 (5 bases). V was clipped by 1 base and J by 4 bases, with 11 bases between them. Germline V gene data show CDR1 as KGHSH and CDR2 as LQKENI. The CDR3 length is 15 residues. This CDR3 is CASSPQGPGYNEQFF. CDR3 nucleotide sequence: TGTGCCAGCTCACCACAAGGGCCAGGGTACAATGAGCAGTTCTTC.

This clone was counted many times. V is TRBV7-2 and J is TRBJ2-3; D is ambiguous. This CDR3 contains 14 residues. V dropped 4 bases and J dropped 0 bases, with 8 bases sitting between them. Germline lookup yields CDR1 SGHTA and CDR2 FQGNSA. In DNA, the CDR3 is TGTGCCAGCAGCTACTTTTCTAGCACAGATACGCAGTATTTT. This codes for CASSYFSSTDTQYF.

This clone was found once. This chain links TRBV7-9 with TRBJ1-6; TRBD1 agrees at 7 bases. The CDR3 length is 15 residues. CDR1 and CDR2 from the germline V gene are SEHNR and FQNEAQ (reference sequence). Trimming at V came to 5 bases and at J to 2 bases, leaving 3 bases not matched to a gene. The CDR3 DNA reads as TGTGCCAGCAGCGCGGGGACAGCCTATAATTCACCCCTCCACTTT. This encodes CASSAGTAYNSPLHF.

The table lists this clone with many counts. The V call is TRBV19, the J call TRBJ2-2; no clear D. V dropped 7 bases and J dropped 2 bases, with 8 bases sitting between them. CDR1 is LNHDA and CDR2 is SQIVND in the germline V gene (reference sequence). The CDR3 consists of 13 residues. The CDR3 nucleotides are TGTGCCAGTACGTACCTTAACACCGGGGAGCTGTTTTTT. It is translated as CASTYLNTGELFF.

This clone came up a few times. The chain is built from TRBV18 and TRBJ2-2; D is perhaps TRBD2 (6 bases). The V gene's germline CDR1 is KGHSH and CDR2 LQKENI. The CDR3 totals 15 residues. V was cut by 7 bases and J by 6 bases, with 18 bases left in between. As DNA, the CDR3 is TGTGCCAGCTGGAAGACGGGACTGATCCCCGGGGAGCTGTTTTTT. As protein: CASWKTGLIPGELFF.

This clone was counted at least ten times. V and J are TRBV5-1 and TRBJ2-3; the match to TRBD2 covers 13 bases. Germline lookup yields CDR1 SGHRS and CDR2 YFSETQ. J lost 6 bases, V lost 7 bases, and 8 bases had no gene match. The CDR3 runs 15 residues. CDR3 residues: CASYRGTSGEDTQYF. In nucleotides, the CDR3 is TGCGCCAGCTACCGGGGGACTAGCGGGGAGGATACGCAGTATTTT.